The sequence of this T cell receptor beta chain was determined in a study of CD8+ T cells in alopecia areata. Study outcomes and limitations: Having one nonresponder leaves uncertain how baseline CD8+ expansion relates to response. Lesional scalp, especially alopecia totalis/universalis, showed higher clonality than normal scalp.

cDNA prepared by RNA extraction and subsequent reverse transcription served as the template for sequencing. Data came from immunoSEQ multiplex PCR; TCRdb stores just in-frame clones and leaves some out. The table records 200,000 to 250,000 clones, roughly two fifths of them present only once. The V and J ends lost 10 bases and 5 bases respectively, with 14 bases between them. Germline V gene lookup returns CDR1 SGHTA and CDR2 FQGNSA. CDR3 length: 12 amino acids. To note about this clone: Its antigen remains unidentified.

Documented treatment: oral pan-JAK inhibitor, 5-10 mg twice daily. The specimen was CD4+ T cells sorted from blood, collected around week 34, from a patient treated with tofacitinib. The chain links TRBV7-2 to TRBJ2-5; D is possibly TRBD1 or TRBD2 (6 bases each). This receptor was obtained from a human donor with alopecia areata. The DNA of the CDR3 is TGTGCCATCAGGGGCGGAGGGGAGACCCAGTACTTC. Its protein product is CAIRGGGETQYF.